This T cell receptor (beta chain) was recorded in a study of regulatory dendritic cells for organ transplantation. General study findings and limits: Between individuals, the alloreactive memory CD8+ T cell pool differed considerably. Memory CD8+ clonal expansion seemed more limited with regulatory than mature dendritic cells.

This clone rates as medium-sized. Antigen specificity is unknown. Using immunoSEQ multiplex PCR, the repertoire was profiled, and TCRdb retains in-frame clones only, with some absent. The sample records 9,000 to 13,000 clones, 72% being singletons. CD4+ or CD8+ T cells were sorted as naive CD45RA+ or memory CD45RO+. Trimming pared 1 base from V and 4 bases from J, leaving 14 bases between. CDR1 is SGHTS, CDR2 YDEGEE, per germline. There are 15 residues in the CDR3. The sample comprised memory CD8+ T cells from blood. Subset denoted: CD45RO+ memory T cells. The gene calls are TRBV5-8 and TRBJ1-2; maybe TRBD1 (6 bases). The clonotype was recovered from a human donor in good health. The CDR3 DNA sequence: TGTGCCAGCAGCTTGCGGTTAGGGGGGGCCTATGGCTACACCTTC. Translating it yields CASSLRLGGAYGYTF.